These T cell receptor beta chains were read from a single sample in a study of T cells in localized non-small cell lung cancer. Only in-frame clones appear in the TCRdb table, and some are missing; sequencing was by immunoSEQ multiplex PCR. The table lists approximately 13,000 clones, roughly 84% of them singletons. Material: peripheral blood, obtained before any cancer treatment. All receptors derive from a male donor aged 60 or over with stage I lung adenocarcinoma. CDR3s include the opening cysteine and the closing phenylalanine or tryptophan. Each record gives: V gene, clone size, D gene, J gene, CDR3 protein, CDR3 DNA. D genes are given only for firm matches. Some rows have no size entry. The others give once, few or many, or a class for an expanded clone.

V: TRBV7-2
size: NA
D: NA
J: TRBJ2-5
CDR3: CASSPRGRRETQYF
DNA: TGTGCCAGCAGCCCCCGGGGGAGGAGAGAGACCCAGTACTTC

V: TRBV6-1
size: NA
D: NA
J: TRBJ2-5
CDR3: CASSGGLQETQYF
DNA: TGTGCCAGCAGCGGGGGGCTTCAAGAGACCCAGTACTTC

V: TRBV28
size: few
D: NA
J: TRBJ2-2
CDR3: CASGRHEGRGELFF
DNA: TGTGCCAGCGGTCGGCATGAGGGGCGGGGGGAGCTGTTTTTT

V: TRBV6-1
size: NA
D: NA
J: TRBJ1-6
CDR3: CASSENSRSSYNSPLHF
DNA: TGTGCCAGCAGTGAAAACTCTCGGAGCTCCTATAATTCACCCCTCCACTTT

V: TRBV9
size: NA
D: TRBD1
J: TRBJ1-6
CDR3: CASSVAPTFLTGGSDSPLHF
DNA: TGTGCCAGCAGCGTAGCGCCAACTTTCCTTACAGGGGGCTCTGATTCACCCCTCCACTTT

V: TRBV4-1
size: NA
D: TRBD2
J: TRBJ2-1
CDR3: CASSQSGDWDEIREQFF
DNA: TGCGCCAGCAGCCAAAGCGGGGACTGGGATGAGATCAGGGAGCAGTTCTTC

V: TRBV7-9
size: NA
D: TRBD2
J: TRBJ2-7
CDR3: CASTPPGGPGEQYF
DNA: TGTGCCAGCACCCCCCCGGGGGGGCCGGGGGAGCAGTACTTC

V: TRBV28
size: NA
D: NA
J: TRBJ2-7
CDR3: CATSIRGYEQYF
DNA: TGTGCCACCTCTATCAGGGGCTACGAGCAGTACTTC

V: TRBV5-1
size: NA
D: NA
J: TRBJ2-5
CDR3: CASSVTVRETQYF
DNA: TGCGCCAGCAGCGTGACTGTCCGTGAGACCCAGTACTTC

V: TRBV29-1
size: NA
D: NA
J: TRBJ1-1
CDR3: CSVARSMNTEAFF
DNA: TGCAGCGTTGCTCGCTCTATGAACACTGAAGCTTTCTTT

V: TRBV28
size: NA
D: TRBD1
J: TRBJ2-2
CDR3: CASSLLRDRENGELFF
DNA: TGTGCCAGCAGTTTACTCCGGGACAGGGAGAACGGGGAGCTGTTTTTT

V: TRBV18
size: NA
D: NA
J: TRBJ2-5
CDR3: CASSPSQETQYF
DNA: TGTGCCAGCTCACCATCGCAGGAGACCCAGTACTTC

V: TRBV5-6
size: NA
D: TRBD2
J: TRBJ2-5
CDR3: CASSLAAGVYETQYF
DNA: TGTGCCAGCAGCTTGGCGGCGGGGGTTTATGAGACCCAGTACTTC

V: TRBV7-9
size: NA
D: NA
J: TRBJ2-4
CDR3: CASSSGVTAKNIQYF
DNA: TGTGCCAGCAGCTCGGGGGTTACCGCCAAAAACATTCAGTACTTC

V: TRBV27
size: NA
D: NA
J: TRBJ2-3
CDR3: CASRTGYRTDTQYF
DNA: TGTGCCAGCAGAACAGGGTACCGCACAGATACGCAGTATTTT

V: TRBV6-1
size: NA
D: NA
J: TRBJ1-5
CDR3: CASSSSISNQPQHF
DNA: TGTGCCAGCTCCAGCTCTATTAGCAATCAGCCCCAGCATTTT

V: TRBV30
size: NA
D: TRBD1
J: TRBJ1-1
CDR3: CAWERQGSQTEAFF
DNA: TGTGCCTGGGAACGACAGGGGAGTCAGACTGAAGCTTTCTTT

V: TRBV19
size: NA
D: NA
J: TRBJ1-4
CDR3: CASSIVRAGRTEKLFF
DNA: TGTGCCAGTAGTATAGTGCGGGCAGGGAGGACTGAAAAACTGTTTTTT

V: TRBV6-6
size: NA
D: NA
J: TRBJ2-7
CDR3: CASSYSRGVGYEQYF
DNA: TGTGCCAGCAGTTACTCGAGGGGCGTGGGGTACGAGCAGTACTTC

V: TRBV2
size: NA
D: TRBD2
J: TRBJ2-3
CDR3: CASRGGTGTDTQYF
DNA: TGTGCCAGCAGGGGGGGGACGGGGACGGATACGCAGTATTTT

V: TRBV28
size: NA
D: NA
J: TRBJ2-7
CDR3: CASGTAYEQYF
DNA: TGTGCCAGCGGGACCGCCTACGAGCAGTACTTC

V: TRBV28
size: NA
D: TRBD1
J: TRBJ2-5
CDR3: CASSFFGGGQGKETQYF
DNA: TGTGCCAGCAGTTTCTTCGGGGGAGGACAGGGAAAGGAGACCCAGTACTTC

V: TRBV6-4
size: NA
D: TRBD2
J: TRBJ2-5
CDR3: CASSDQLGGTETQYF
DNA: TGTGCCAGCAGTGACCAACTGGGGGGGACAGAGACCCAGTACTTC

V: TRBV7-7
size: NA
D: NA
J: TRBJ2-5
CDR3: CASSLRQRETQYF
DNA: TGTGCTAGCAGCTTACGACAGAGGGAGACCCAGTACTTC

V: TRBV10-3
size: NA
D: TRBD2
J: TRBJ2-1
CDR3: CAISDSNSGYNEQFF
DNA: TGTGCCATCAGTGATTCGAATAGCGGGTACAATGAGCAGTTCTTC

V: TRBV9
size: NA
D: NA
J: TRBJ1-1
CDR3: CASSVLSQNTEAFF
DNA: TGTGCCAGCAGCGTATTATCCCAGAACACTGAAGCTTTCTTT

V: TRBV25-1
size: NA
D: NA
J: TRBJ2-1
CDR3: CASSDMSNEQFF
DNA: TGTGCCAGCAGTGATATGTCCAATGAGCAGTTCTTC

V: TRBV11-3
size: few
D: TRBD1
J: TRBJ2-5
CDR3: CASSLLQGGEETQYF
DNA: TGTGCCAGCAGCTTATTACAGGGGGGTGAGGAGACCCAGTACTTC

V: TRBV6-5
size: NA
D: NA
J: TRBJ2-2
CDR3: CASSYQATGELFF
DNA: TGTGCCAGCAGTTACCAGGCAACCGGGGAGCTGTTTTTT

V: TRBV29-1
size: few
D: TRBD1
J: TRBJ2-5
CDR3: CSVSGTEETQYF
DNA: TGCAGCGTCTCCGGGACAGAAGAGACCCAGTACTTC

V: TRBV14
size: NA
D: NA
J: TRBJ1-5
CDR3: CASSQDQYQPQHF
DNA: TGTGCCAGCAGCCAAGATCAATATCAGCCCCAGCATTTT

V: TRBV9
size: once
D: NA
J: TRBJ1-2
CDR3: CASSVGTATFTNYGYTF
DNA: TGTGCCAGCAGCGTAGGGACGGCGACCTTCACTAACTATGGCTACACCTTC

V: TRBV4-3
size: NA
D: TRBD1
J: TRBJ2-5
CDR3: CASSPTGDQETQYF
DNA: TGCGCCAGCAGCCCGACAGGGGATCAAGAGACCCAGTACTTC

V: TRBV6-4
size: NA
D: NA
J: TRBJ1-4
CDR3: CASSNRVGEKLFF
DNA: TGTGCCAGCAGTAACAGGGTTGGGGAAAAACTGTTTTTT

V: TRBV7-2
size: NA
D: TRBD2
J: TRBJ2-3
CDR3: CASSLGTSGGTDTQYF
DNA: TGTGCCAGCAGCTTAGGGACTAGCGGGGGAACAGATACGCAGTATTTT

V: TRBV5-1
size: once
D: TRBD1
J: TRBJ1-4
CDR3: CASSLAGGNNEKLFF
DNA: TGCGCCAGCAGCTTGGCAGGGGGCAATAATGAAAAACTGTTTTTT

V: TRBV28
size: NA
D: TRBD1
J: TRBJ1-5
CDR3: CASSKPGQGASNQPQHF
DNA: TGTGCCAGCAGTAAACCGGGACAGGGAGCCAGCAATCAGCCCCAGCATTTT

V: TRBV7-2
size: NA
D: NA
J: TRBJ2-2
CDR3: CASSLLGRYTGELFF
DNA: TGTGCCAGCAGCTTACTGGGACGGTATACCGGGGAGCTGTTTTTT

V: TRBV19
size: NA
D: NA
J: TRBJ1-5
CDR3: CASMGRNQPQHF
DNA: TGTGCCAGTATGGGCAGAAATCAGCCCCAGCATTTT

V: TRBV9
size: NA
D: TRBD2
J: TRBJ2-7
CDR3: CASSVDPAGGINYEQYF
DNA: TGTGCCAGCAGCGTAGATCCAGCGGGGGGGATCAACTACGAGCAGTACTTC

V: TRBV7-2
size: NA
D: NA
J: TRBJ1-2
CDR3: CASSYGDGYTF
DNA: TGTGCCAGCAGCTATGGGGACGGCTACACCTTC

V: TRBV2
size: NA
D: NA
J: TRBJ2-1
CDR3: CASSERNEQFF
DNA: TGTGCCAGCAGTGAAAGGAATGAGCAGTTCTTC

V: TRBV9
size: NA
D: NA
J: TRBJ2-5
CDR3: CASSQDWQETQYF
DNA: TGTGCCAGCAGTCAGGACTGGCAAGAGACCCAGTACTTC

V: TRBV7-2
size: few
D: NA
J: TRBJ1-2
CDR3: CASSLARRSSYGYTF
DNA: TGTGCCAGCAGCTTAGCGCGGCGGTCTTCATACGGCTACACCTTC

V: TRBV6-6
size: NA
D: TRBD2
J: TRBJ2-1
CDR3: CASWPGTSAHNEQFF
DNA: TGTGCCAGCTGGCCCGGGACTAGTGCCCACAATGAGCAGTTCTTC

V: TRBV9
size: NA
D: NA
J: TRBJ2-3
CDR3: CASSVDRGATDTQYF
DNA: TGTGCCAGCAGCGTAGATAGGGGGGCCACAGATACGCAGTATTTT

V: TRBV7-9
size: few
D: NA
J: TRBJ1-4
CDR3: CASSLVPPEKLFF
DNA: TGTGCCAGCAGCTTAGTTCCCCCGGAAAAACTGTTTTTT

V: TRBV13
size: NA
D: TRBD1
J: TRBJ2-3
CDR3: CASSSWDRNAADTQYF
DNA: TGTGCCAGCAGCTCTTGGGACAGGAATGCGGCAGATACGCAGTATTTT

V: TRBV6-5
size: few
D: NA
J: TRBJ1-2
CDR3: CASSYSGVNYGYTF
DNA: TGTGCCAGCAGTTACTCGGGGGTGAACTATGGCTACACCTTC

V: TRBV5-8
size: NA
D: NA
J: TRBJ1-1
CDR3: CASSLGNIVFEAFF
DNA: TGTGCCAGCAGCTTGGGTAACATAGTATTTGAAGCTTTCTTT

V: TRBV6-6
size: NA
D: NA
J: TRBJ1-2
CDR3: CASSYRSNYGYTF
DNA: TGTGCCAGCAGTTACAGGTCGAACTATGGCTACACCTTC

V: TRBV18
size: NA
D: TRBD2
J: TRBJ2-7
CDR3: CASSPSGGRPYEQYF
DNA: TGTGCCAGCTCACCTAGCGGGGGCCGACCCTACGAGCAGTACTTC